This TCR beta chain was profiled in a study of blood T cell repertoires in COVID-19. Study-level information: Italy, Spain and the United States were the sources of the convalescent and acute COVID-19 samples. T cells, B-cell-depleted T cells, or PBMCs supplied cDNA or gDNA.

The authors' processing: Estimates of nucleated cell counts were drawn from the amplification of reference gene primers. Here immunoSEQ multiplex PCR was the method, and the copy in TCRdb shows in-frame clones only, minus some. V and J calls and clone size follow that table, whereas D and trimming were derived from the DNA. This sample has around 250,000 clones, with 70% to 85% found just once. The germline CDR1 and CDR2 sequences are LGHNA and YSLEER. V shed 1 base and J shed 2 bases, with 11 bases lying between them. The CDR3 contains 15 residues. The J gene is TRBJ2-5, the V gene TRBV4-3, with D maybe TRBD2 (6 bases). The source of this sequence is a woman aged 80 or over with acute or convalescent COVID-19. The sample taken for sequencing was peripheral blood. The CDR3: CASSQAWRGQETQYF. The CDR3 DNA is TGCGCCAGCAGCCAAGCCTGGCGGGGACAAGAGACCCAGTACTTC.